The clone carrying this T cell receptor beta chain has just a few counts. The antigen is unknown. The data are from a study of naive and memory T cell subsets. This CDR3 region has 16 residues. After removal of 7 bases from V and 3 bases from J, the junction contained 11 bases not matched to a gene. Germline loops: CDR1 SNHLY, CDR2 FYNNEI. Cells stained for CD3, CD4, CD8, CD45RA and CD27 were sorted into four subsets. Broader study findings: From naive to CM, EM and EMRA, diversity decreased and Gini increased. Over 90% of naive TCR sequences appeared only once after error correction, unlike memory subsets.

The beta constant-region primer was an equimolar mix of two oligonucleotides covering TRBC1 and TRBC2. Four rounds of PCR amplified the ligated cDNA using nested alpha and beta constant-region primers plus SP2. In TCRdb, the UMI-ligation and nested PCR reads were re-called with MiXCR into one record per CDR3 protein. There are approximately 140,000 distinct CDR3 sequences in the sample; approximately 17% occur only once, and around 0.14% lies in the top ten. Sequenced material: naive CD4+ T cells from blood. The chain employs TRBV2 and TRBJ2-1, with TRBD2 identical over 8 bases. The receptor's source is a human donor in good health. This CDR3 is CASNPRGGVFYNEQFF. CDR3 sequence (DNA): TGTGCCAGCAACCCTCGGGGGGGAGTCTTCTACAATGAGCAGTTCTTC. The whole variable domain, remainder taken from reference TRBV2 and TRBJ2-1, is EPEVTQTPSHQVTQMGQEVILRCVPISNHLYFYWYRQILGQKVEFLVSFYNNEISEKSEIFDDQFSVERPDGSNFTLKIRSTKLEDSAMYFCASNPRGGVFYNEQFFGPGTRLTVL.